This TCR beta chain appears in the sequencing data of a study of identical twins. The trim removed 4 bases at V and 3 bases at J, leaving 7 bases unmatched. CDR3 size: 15 residues. The germline V gene has CDR1 SGHDT and CDR2 YYEEEE. Using its own MiXCR run on the 5' RACE reads, TCRdb lists one record per CDR3 protein. The sample consists of 1.5 million to 2 million distinct CDR3 sequences, roughly 35% of them appearing once. This chain connects TRBV5-6 to TRBJ2-4, with 7 bases fitting TRBD1. The receptor's source is a newborn girl in good health. Sequenced input: cord blood. CDR3 loop: CASSLIDRVKNIQYF. The CDR3, as DNA: TGTGCCAGCAGCCTGATCGACAGGGTCAAAAACATTCAGTACTTC.